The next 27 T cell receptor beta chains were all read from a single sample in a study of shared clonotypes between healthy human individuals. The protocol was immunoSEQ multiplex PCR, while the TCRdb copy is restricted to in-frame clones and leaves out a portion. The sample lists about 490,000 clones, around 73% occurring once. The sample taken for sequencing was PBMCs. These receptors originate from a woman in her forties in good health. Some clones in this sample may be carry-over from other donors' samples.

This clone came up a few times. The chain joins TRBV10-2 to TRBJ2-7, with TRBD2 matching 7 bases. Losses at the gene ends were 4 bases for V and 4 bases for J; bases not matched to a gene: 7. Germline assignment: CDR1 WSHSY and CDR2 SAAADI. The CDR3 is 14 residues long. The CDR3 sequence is CASSGRLAVYEQYF. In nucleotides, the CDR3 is TGCGCCAGCAGTGGAAGGCTAGCGGTTTACGAGCAGTACTTC.

The DNA for the CDR3 is TGTGCCAGCAGCGTCAGTACGGGACTAGCGGTTTACGAGCAGTACTTC. It is translated as CASSVSTGLAVYEQYF. The chain carries TRBV9 and TRBJ2-7; 11 nucleotides align to TRBD2. Germline V CDR1 and CDR2: SGDLS, YYNGEE. Trimming cost V 2 bases and J 4 bases; bases outside gene matches: 8. This CDR3 has 16 residues.

The CDR3 sequence: CASRTSGENEQFF. The CDR3 nucleotides are TGCGCCAGCAGGACTAGCGGGGAAAATGAGCAGTTCTTC. The chain couples TRBV10-2 to TRBJ2-1, with 11 positions matching TRBD2. This CDR3 has 13 residues. The germline CDR1 and CDR2 sequences are WSHSY and SAAADI. Trimming removed 6 bases from V and 7 bases from J; junction bases left unmatched: 2.

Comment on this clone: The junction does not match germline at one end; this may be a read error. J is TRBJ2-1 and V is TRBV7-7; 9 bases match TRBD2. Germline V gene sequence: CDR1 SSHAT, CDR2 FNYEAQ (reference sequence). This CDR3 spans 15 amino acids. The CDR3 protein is CASSPWGREGNEQFF. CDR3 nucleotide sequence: TGTGCTAGCAGCCCCTGGGGGCGGGAGGGGAATGAGCAGTTCTTC.

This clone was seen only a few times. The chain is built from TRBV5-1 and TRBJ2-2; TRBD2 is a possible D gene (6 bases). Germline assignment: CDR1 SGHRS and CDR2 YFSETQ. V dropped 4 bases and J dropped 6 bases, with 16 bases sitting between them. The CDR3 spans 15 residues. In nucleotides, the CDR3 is TGCGCCAGCAGCCCCCGCCCTGGGACTTCCGGGGAGCTGTTTTTT. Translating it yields CASSPRPGTSGELFF.

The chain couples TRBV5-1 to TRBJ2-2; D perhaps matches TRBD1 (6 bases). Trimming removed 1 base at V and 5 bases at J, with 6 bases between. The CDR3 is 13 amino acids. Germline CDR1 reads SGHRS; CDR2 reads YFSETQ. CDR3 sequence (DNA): TGCGCCAGCAGCTTGCAGGGGACCGGGGAGCTGTTTTTT. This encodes CASSLQGTGELFF. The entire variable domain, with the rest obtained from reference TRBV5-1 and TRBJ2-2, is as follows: KAGVTQTPRYLIKTRGQQVTLSCSPISGHRSVSWYQQTPGQGLQFLFEYFSETQRNKGNFPGRFSGRQFSNSRSEMNVSTLELGDSALYLCASSLQGTGELFFGEGSRLTVL.

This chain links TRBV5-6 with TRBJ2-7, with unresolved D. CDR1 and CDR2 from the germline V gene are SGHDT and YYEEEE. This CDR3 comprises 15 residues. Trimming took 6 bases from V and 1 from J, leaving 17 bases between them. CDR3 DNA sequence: TGTGCCAGCACCGACGTGGGCCGTCGTTCCTACGAGCAGTACTTC. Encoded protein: CASTDVGRRSYEQYF.

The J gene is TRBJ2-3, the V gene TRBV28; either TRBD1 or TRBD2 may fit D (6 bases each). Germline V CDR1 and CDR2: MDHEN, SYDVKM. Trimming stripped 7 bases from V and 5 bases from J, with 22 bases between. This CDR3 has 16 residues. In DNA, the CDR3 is TGTGCCAGCACATCAACCTGGGCGGGACAACTAGATACGCAGTATTTT. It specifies CASTSTWAGQLDTQYF.

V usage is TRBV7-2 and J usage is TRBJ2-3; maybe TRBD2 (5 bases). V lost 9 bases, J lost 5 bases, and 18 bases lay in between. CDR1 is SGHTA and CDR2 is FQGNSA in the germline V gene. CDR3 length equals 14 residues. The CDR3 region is CASTPLGAEDTQYF. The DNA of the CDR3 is TGTGCCAGTACTCCTCTGGGAGCTGAAGATACGCAGTATTTT.

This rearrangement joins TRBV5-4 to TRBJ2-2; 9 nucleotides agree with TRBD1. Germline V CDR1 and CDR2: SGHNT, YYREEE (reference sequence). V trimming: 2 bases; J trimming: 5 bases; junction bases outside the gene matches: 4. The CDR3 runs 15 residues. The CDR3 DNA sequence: TGTGCCAGCAGCTTTGGACAGGGGTGGACCGGGGAGCTGTTTTTT. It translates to CASSFGQGWTGELFF. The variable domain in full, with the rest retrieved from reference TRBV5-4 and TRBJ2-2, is ETGVTQSPTHLIKTRGQQVTLRCSSQSGHNTVSWYQQALGQGPQFIFQYYREEENGRGNFPPRFSGLQFPNYSSELNVNALELDDSALYLCASSFGQGWTGELFFGEGSRLTVL.

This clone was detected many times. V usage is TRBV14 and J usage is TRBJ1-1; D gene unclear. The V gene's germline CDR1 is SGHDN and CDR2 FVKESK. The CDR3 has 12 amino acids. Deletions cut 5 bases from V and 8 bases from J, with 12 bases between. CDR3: CASSYGLGEAFF. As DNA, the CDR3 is TGTGCCAGCAGCTACGGACTCGGGGAAGCTTTCTTT.

CDR3 in amino acids: CASSKPAGSSYEQYF. CDR3 nucleotides: TGTGCCAGCAGCAAACCAGCCGGGAGCTCCTACGAGCAGTACTTC. The chain links TRBV21-1 to TRBJ2-7; TRBD2 is the table's D call, not checked against the DNA. TRBV21-1 is deemed a pseudogene. The CDR3 contains 15 residues.

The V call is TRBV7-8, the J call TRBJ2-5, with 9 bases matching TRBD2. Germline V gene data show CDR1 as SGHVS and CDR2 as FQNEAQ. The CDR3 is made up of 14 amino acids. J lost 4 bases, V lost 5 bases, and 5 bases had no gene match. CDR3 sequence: CASSPVAGVETQYF. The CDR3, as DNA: TGTGCCAGCAGCCCAGTAGCGGGAGTAGAGACCCAGTACTTC. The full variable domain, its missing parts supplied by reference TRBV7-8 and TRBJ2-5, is GAGVSQSPRYKVAKRGQDVALRCDPISGHVSLFWYQQALGQGPEFLTYFQNEAQLDKSGLPSDRFFAERPEGSVSTLKIQRTQQEDSAVYLCASSPVAGVETQYFGPGTRLLVL.

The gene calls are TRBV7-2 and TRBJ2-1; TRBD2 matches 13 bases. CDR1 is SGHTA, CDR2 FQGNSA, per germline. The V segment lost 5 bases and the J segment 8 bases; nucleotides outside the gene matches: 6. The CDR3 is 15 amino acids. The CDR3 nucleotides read TGTGCCAGCAGCCAGGGACTAGCGGGACCCGATGAGCAGTTCTTC. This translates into CASSQGLAGPDEQFF.

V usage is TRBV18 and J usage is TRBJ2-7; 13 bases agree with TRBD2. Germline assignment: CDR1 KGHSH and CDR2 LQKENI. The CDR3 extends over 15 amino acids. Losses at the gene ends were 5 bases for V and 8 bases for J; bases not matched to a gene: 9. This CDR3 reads CASSTGTSGTNQQYF. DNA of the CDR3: TGTGCCAGCTCAACTGGGACTAGCGGGACGAACCAGCAGTACTTC.

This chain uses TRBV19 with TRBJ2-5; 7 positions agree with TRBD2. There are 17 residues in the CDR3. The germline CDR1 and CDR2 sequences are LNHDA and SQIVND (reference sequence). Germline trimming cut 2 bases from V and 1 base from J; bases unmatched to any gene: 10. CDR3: CASSIRSAWGGQETQYF. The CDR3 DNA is TGTGCCAGTAGTATAAGGTCCGCTTGGGGGGGCCAAGAGACCCAGTACTTC.

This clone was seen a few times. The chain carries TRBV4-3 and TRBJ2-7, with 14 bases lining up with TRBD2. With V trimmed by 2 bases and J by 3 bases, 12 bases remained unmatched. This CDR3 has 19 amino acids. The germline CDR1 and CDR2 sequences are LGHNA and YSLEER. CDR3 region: CASSQTATSGREYRYEQYF. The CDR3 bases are TGCGCCAGCAGCCAAACCGCGACTAGCGGGAGGGAGTACCGCTACGAGCAGTACTTC.

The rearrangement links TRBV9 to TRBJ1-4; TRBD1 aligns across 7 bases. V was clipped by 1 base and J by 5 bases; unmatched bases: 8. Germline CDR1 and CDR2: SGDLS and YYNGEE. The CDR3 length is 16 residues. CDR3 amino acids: CASSVSQQGYNEKLFF. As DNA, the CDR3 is TGTGCCAGCAGCGTATCCCAACAGGGGTACAATGAAAAACTGTTTTTT. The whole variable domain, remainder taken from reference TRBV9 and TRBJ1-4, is DSGVTQTPKHLITATGQRVTLRCSPRSGDLSVYWYQQSLDQGLQFLIQYYNGEERAKGNILERFSAQQFPDLHSELNLSSLELGDSALYFCASSVSQQGYNEKLFFGSGTQLSVL.

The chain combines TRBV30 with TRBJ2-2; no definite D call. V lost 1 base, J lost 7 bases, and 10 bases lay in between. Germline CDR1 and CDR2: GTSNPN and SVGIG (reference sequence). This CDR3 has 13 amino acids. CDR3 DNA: TGTGCCTGGAGTGAGAAGTTTTACGGGGAGCTGTTTTTT. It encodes CAWSEKFYGELFF.

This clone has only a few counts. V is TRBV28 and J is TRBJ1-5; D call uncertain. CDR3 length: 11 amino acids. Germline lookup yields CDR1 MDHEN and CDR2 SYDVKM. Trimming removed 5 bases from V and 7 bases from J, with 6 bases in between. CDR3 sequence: CASSEGQPQHF. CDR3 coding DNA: TGTGCCAGCAGTGAGGGACAGCCCCAGCATTTT.

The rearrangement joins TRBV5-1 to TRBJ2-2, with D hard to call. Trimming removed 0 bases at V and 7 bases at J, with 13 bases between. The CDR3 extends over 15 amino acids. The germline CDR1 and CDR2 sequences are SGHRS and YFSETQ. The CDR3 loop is CASSLEGPWGGELFF. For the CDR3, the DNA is TGCGCCAGCAGCTTGGAGGGTCCGTGGGGCGGGGAGCTGTTTTTT.

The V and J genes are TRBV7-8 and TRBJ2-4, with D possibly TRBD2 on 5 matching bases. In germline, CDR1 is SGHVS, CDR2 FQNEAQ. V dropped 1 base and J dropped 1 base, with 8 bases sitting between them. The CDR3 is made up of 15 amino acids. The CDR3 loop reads CASSLDPGAKNIQYF. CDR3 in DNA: TGTGCCAGCAGCTTAGACCCGGGGGCCAAAAACATTCAGTACTTC.

The CDR3 spells CASRIFKDSNQPQHF. The CDR3 DNA follows: TGTGCCAGTCGGATCTTTAAAGATAGCAATCAGCCCCAGCATTTT. V usage is TRBV27 and J usage is TRBJ1-5; D is unclear. Trimming cost V 9 bases and J 0 bases, with 15 bases left between them. The germline gives CDR1 MNHEY, CDR2 SMNVEV (reference sequence). The CDR3 runs 15 residues.

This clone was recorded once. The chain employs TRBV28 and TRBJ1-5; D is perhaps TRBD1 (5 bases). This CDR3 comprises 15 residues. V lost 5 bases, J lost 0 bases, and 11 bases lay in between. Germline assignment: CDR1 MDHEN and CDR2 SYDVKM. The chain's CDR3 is CASSRTQDSNQPQHF. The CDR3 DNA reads TGTGCCAGCAGTAGGACACAGGATAGCAATCAGCCCCAGCATTTT.

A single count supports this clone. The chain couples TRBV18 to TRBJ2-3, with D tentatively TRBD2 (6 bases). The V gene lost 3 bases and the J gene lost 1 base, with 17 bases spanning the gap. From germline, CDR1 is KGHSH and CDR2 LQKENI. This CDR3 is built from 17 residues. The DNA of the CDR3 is TGTGCCAGCTCACCGATGGGCCCGGGAGTGGGCACAGATACGCAGTATTTT. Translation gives CASSPMGPGVGTDTQYF.

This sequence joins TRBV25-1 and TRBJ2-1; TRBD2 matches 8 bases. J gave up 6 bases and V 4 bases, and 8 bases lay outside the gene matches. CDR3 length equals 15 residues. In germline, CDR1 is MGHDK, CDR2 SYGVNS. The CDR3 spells CASSAPGLVANEQFF. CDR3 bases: TGTGCCAGCAGTGCCCCGGGACTAGTTGCCAATGAGCAGTTCTTC.

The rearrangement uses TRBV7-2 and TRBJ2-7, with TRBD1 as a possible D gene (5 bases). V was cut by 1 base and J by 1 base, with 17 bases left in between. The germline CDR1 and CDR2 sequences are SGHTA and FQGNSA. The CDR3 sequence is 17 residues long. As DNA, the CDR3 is TGTGCCAGCAGCTTAGGGGCATTAGCTAGGGGTTCCTACGAGCAGTACTTC. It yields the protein CASSLGALARGSYEQYF.